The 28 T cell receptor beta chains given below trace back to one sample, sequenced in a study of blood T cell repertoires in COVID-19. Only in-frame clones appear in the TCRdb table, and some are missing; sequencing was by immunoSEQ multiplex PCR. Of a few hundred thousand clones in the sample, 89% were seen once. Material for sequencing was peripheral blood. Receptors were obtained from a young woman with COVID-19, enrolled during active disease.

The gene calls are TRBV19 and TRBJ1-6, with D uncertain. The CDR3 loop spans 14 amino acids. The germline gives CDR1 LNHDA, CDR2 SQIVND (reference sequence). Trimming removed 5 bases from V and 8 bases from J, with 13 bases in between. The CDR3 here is CASSARTEDSPLHF. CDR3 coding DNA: TGTGCCAGTAGTGCGAGGACGGAGGATTCACCCCTCCACTTT. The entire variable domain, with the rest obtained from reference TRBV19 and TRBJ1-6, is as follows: DGGITQSPKYLFRKEGQNVTLSCEQNLNHDAMYWYRQDPGQGLRLIYYSQIVNDFQKGDIAEGYSVSREKKESFPLTVTSAQKNPTAFYLCASSARTEDSPLHFGNGTRLTVT.

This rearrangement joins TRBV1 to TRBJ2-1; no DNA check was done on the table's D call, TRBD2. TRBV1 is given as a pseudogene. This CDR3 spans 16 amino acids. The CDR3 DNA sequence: TGCACCAGCAGCCCCCTAGGGCGGGGGGCCGGAAATGAGCAGTTCTTC. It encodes CTSSPLGRGAGNEQFF.

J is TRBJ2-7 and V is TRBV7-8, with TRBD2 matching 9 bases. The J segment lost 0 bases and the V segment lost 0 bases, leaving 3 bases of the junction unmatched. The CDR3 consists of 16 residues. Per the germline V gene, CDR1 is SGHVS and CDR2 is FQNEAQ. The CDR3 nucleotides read TGTGCCAGCAGCTTAGCGCTAGCGGGACCCTCCTACGAGCAGTACGTC. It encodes CASSLALAGPSYEQYV.

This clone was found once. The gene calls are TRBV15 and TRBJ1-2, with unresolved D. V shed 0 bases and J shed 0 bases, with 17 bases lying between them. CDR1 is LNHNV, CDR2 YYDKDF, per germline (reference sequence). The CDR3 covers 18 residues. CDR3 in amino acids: CATSRDRGGGASNYGYTF. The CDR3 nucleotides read TGTGCCACCAGCAGAGATCGCGGTGGAGGAGCCTCTAACTATGGCTACACCTTC.

This CDR3 is CASRGASNQPQHF. CDR3 nucleotides: TGTGCCAGCCGGGGGGCGAGCAATCAGCCCCAGCATTTT. This chain links TRBV28 with TRBJ1-5, with D tentatively TRBD1 (6 bases). Germline assignment: CDR1 MDHEN and CDR2 SYDVKM. This CDR3 is 13 amino acids long. Trimming cost V 8 bases and J 1 base, with 9 bases left between them.

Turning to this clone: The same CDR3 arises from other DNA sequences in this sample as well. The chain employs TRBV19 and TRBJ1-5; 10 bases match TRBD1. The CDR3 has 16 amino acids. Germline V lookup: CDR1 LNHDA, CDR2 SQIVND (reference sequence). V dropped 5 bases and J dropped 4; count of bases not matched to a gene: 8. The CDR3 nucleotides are TGTGCCAGTAGTCCCCGGGACAGGGGACCGAATCAGCCCCAGCATTTT. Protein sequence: CASSPRDRGPNQPQHF.

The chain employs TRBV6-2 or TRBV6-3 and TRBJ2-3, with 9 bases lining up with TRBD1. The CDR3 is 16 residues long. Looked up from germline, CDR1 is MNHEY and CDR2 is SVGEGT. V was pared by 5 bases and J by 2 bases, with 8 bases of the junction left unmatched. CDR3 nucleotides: TGTGCCAGCAGTCAATACAGGGGGCAACCCACAGATACGCAGTATTTT. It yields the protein CASSQYRGQPTDTQYF.

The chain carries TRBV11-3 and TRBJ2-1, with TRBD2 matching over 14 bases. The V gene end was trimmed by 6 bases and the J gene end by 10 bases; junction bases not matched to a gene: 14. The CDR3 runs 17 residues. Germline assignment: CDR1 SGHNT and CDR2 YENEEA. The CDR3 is CASSPLKGLAGDWEQFF. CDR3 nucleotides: TGTGCCAGCAGTCCCCTCAAGGGACTAGCGGGAGACTGGGAGCAGTTCTTC.

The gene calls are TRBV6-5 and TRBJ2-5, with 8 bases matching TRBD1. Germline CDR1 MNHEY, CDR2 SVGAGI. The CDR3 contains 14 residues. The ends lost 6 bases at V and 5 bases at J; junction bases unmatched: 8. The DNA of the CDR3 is TGTGCCAGCAGGACGACAGGGGTTCGGGAGACCCAGTACTTC. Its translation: CASRTTGVRETQYF.

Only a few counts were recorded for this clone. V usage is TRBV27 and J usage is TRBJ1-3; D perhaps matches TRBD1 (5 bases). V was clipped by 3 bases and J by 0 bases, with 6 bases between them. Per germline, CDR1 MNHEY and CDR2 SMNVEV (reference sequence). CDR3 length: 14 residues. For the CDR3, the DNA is TGTGCCAGCAGTTTGACAGACTCTGGAAACACCATATATTTT. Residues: CASSLTDSGNTIYF.

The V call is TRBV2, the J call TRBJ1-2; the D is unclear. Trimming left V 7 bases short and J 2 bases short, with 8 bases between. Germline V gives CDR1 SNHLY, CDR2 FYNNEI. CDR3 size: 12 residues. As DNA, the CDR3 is TGTGCCAGCATCGGGGAGAACTATGGCTACACCTTC. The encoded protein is CASIGENYGYTF. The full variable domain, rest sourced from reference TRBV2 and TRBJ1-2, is EPEVTQTPSHQVTQMGQEVILRCVPISNHLYFYWYRQILGQKVEFLVSFYNNEISEKSEIFDDQFSVERPDGSNFTLKIRSTKLEDSAMYFCASIGENYGYTFGSGTRLTVV.

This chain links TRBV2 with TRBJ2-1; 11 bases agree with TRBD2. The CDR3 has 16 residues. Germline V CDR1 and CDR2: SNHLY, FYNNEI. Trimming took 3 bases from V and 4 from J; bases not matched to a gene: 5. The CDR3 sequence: CASSERGLAVYNEQFF. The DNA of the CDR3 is TGTGCCAGCAGTGAGAGGGGACTAGCGGTTTACAATGAGCAGTTCTTC.

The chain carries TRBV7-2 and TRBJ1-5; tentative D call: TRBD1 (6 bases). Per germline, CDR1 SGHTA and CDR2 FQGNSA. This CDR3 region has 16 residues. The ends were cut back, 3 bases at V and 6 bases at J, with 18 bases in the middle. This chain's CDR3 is CASSLGGGFRPQPQHF. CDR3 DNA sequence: TGTGCCAGCAGCTTGGGGGGGGGCTTCAGACCTCAGCCCCAGCATTTT.

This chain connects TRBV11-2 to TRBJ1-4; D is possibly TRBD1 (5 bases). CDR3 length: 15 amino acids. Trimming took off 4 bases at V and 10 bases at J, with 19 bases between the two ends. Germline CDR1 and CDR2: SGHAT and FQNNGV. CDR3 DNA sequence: TGTGCCAGCAGCTCTGTCAGGGTGGGAATCGGAAAACTGTTTTTT. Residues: CASSSVRVGIGKLFF. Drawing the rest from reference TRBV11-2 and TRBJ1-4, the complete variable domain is EAGVAQSPRYKIIEKRQSVAFWCNPISGHATLYWYQQILGQGPKLLIQFQNNGVVDDSQLPKDRFSAERLKGVDSTLKIQPAKLEDSAVYLCASSSVRVGIGKLFFGSGTQLSVL.

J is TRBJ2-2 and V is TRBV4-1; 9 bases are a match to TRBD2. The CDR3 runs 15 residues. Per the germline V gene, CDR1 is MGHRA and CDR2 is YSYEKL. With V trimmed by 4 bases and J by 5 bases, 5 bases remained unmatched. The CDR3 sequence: CASSRAGGGTGELFF. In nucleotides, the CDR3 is TGCGCCAGCAGCCGAGCGGGAGGCGGGACCGGGGAGCTGTTTTTT.

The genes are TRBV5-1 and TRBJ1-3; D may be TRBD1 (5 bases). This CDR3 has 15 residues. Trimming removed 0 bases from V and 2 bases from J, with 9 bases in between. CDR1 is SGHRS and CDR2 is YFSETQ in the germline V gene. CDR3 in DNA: TGCGCCAGCAGCTTGGGAACAGGCGCTGGAAACACCATATATTTT. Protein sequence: CASSLGTGAGNTIYF.

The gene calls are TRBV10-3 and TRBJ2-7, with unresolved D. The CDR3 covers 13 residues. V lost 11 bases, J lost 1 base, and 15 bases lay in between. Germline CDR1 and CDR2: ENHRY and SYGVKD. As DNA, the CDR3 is TGTGCCGTCACCGACAATCCGTCCTACGAGCAGTACTTC. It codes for CAVTDNPSYEQYF.

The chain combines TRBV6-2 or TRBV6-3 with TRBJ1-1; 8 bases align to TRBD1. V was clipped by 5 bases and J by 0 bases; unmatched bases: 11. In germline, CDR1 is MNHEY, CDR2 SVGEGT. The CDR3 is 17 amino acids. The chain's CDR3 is CASSARRQGLMNTEAFF. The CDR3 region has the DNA TGTGCCAGCAGTGCACGACGACAGGGGCTAATGAACACTGAAGCTTTCTTT.

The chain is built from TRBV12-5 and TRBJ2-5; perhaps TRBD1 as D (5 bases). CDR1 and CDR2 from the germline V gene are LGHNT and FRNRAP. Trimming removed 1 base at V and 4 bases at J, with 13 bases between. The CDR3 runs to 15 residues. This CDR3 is CASGLAQGGRETQYF. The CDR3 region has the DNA TGTGCTAGTGGTTTGGCGCAGGGTGGTCGAGAGACCCAGTACTTC.

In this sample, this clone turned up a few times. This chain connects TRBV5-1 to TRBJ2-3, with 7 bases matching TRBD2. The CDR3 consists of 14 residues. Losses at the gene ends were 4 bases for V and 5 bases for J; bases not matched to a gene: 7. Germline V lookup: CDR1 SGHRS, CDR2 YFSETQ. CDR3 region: CASSIRGREDTQYF. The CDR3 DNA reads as TGCGCCAGCAGCATAAGAGGGAGGGAAGATACGCAGTATTTT.

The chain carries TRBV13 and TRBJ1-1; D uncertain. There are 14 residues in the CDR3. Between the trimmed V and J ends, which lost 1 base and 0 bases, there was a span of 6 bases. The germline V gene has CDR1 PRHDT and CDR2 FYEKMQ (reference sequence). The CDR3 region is CASSLVTVNTEAFF. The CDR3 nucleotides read TGTGCCAGCAGCTTAGTTACAGTGAACACTGAAGCTTTCTTT.

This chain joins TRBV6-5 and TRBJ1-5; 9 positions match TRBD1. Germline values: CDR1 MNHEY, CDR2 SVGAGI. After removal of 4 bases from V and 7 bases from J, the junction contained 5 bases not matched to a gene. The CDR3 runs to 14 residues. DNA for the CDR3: TGTGCCAGCAGTTTCAGACAGGGGGAACAGCCCCAGCATTTT. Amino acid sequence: CASSFRQGEQPQHF.

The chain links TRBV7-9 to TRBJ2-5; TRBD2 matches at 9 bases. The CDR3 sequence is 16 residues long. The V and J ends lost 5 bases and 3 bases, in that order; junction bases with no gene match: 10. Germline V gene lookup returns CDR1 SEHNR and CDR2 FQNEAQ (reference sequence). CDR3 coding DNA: TGTGCCAGCAGCCGCCCACCCAGCGGGGGGAAAGAGACCCAGTACTTC. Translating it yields CASSRPPSGGKETQYF. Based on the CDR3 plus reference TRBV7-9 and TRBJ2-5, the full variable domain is DTGVSQNPRHKITKRGQNVTFRCDPISEHNRLYWYRQTLGQGPEFLTYFQNEAQLEKSRLLSDRFSAERPKGSFSTLEIQRTEQGDSAMYLCASSRPPSGGKETQYFGPGTRLLVL.

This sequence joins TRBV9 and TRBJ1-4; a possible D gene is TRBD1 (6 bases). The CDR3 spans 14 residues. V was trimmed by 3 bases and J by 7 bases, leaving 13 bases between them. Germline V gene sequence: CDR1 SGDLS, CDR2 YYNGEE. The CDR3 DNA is TGTGCCAGCAGCGGGGGACACCCGGGTGAAAAACTGTTTTTT. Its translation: CASSGGHPGEKLFF.

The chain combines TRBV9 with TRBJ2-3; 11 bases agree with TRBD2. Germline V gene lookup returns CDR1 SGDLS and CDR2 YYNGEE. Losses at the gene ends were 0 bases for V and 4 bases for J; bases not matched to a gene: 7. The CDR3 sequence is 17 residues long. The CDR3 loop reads CASSVAVAGGPADTQYF. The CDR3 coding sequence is TGTGCCAGCAGCGTAGCGGTAGCGGGGGGGCCGGCAGATACGCAGTATTTT.

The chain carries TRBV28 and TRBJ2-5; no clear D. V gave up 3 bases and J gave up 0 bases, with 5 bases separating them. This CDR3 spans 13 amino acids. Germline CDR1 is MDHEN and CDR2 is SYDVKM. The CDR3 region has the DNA TGTGCCAGCAGTTTCGTCGACCAAGAGACCCAGTACTTC. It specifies CASSFVDQETQYF.

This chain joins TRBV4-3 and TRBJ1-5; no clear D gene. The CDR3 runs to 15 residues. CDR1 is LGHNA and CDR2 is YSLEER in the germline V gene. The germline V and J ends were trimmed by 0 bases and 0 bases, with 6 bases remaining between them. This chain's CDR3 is CASSQEGASNQPQHF. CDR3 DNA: TGCGCCAGCAGCCAAGAGGGCGCTAGCAATCAGCCCCAGCATTTT.

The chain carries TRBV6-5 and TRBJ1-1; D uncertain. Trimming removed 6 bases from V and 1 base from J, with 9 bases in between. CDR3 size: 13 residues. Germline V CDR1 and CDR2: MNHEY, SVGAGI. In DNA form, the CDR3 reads TGTGCCAGCAGCTTACTCGGGAACACTGAAGCTTTCTTT. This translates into CASSLLGNTEAFF.